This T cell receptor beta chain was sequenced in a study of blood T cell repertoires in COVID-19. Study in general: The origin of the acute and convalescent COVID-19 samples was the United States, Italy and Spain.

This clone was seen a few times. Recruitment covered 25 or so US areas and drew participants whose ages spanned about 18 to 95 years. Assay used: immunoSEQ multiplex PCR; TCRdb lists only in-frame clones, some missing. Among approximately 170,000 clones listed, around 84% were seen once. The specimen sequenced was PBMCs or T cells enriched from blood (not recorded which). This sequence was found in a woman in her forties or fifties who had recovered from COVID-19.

The CDR3 region is CASSDNGQLEAFF. For the CDR3, the DNA is TGTGCCAGCAGTGATAACGGACAGCTTGAAGCTTTCTTT. This chain joins TRBV6-1 and TRBJ1-1; TRBD1 is a possible D gene (6 bases). CDR3 length: 13 amino acids. Germline lookup yields CDR1 MNHNS and CDR2 SASEGT. V dropped 3 bases and J dropped 7 bases, with 12 bases sitting between them.